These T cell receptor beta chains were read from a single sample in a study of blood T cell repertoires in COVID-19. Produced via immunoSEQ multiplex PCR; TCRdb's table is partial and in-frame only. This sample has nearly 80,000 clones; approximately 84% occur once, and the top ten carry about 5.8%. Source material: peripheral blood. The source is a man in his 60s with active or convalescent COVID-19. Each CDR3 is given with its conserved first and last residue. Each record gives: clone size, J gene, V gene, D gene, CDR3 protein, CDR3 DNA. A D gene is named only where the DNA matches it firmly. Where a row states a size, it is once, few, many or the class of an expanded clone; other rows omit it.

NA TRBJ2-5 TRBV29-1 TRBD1 CSVNRGETQYF TGCAGCGTTAACAGGGGAGAGACCCAGTACTTC
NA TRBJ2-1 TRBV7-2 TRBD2 CASSFRGGRSEQFF TGTGCCAGCAGCTTTCGGGGGGGGCGAAGTGAGCAGTTCTTC
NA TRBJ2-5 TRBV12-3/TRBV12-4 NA CASNKQGQETQYF TGTGCCAGCAACAAACAGGGTCAAGAGACCCAGTACTTC
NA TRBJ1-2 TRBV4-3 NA CASSPDSPYRDHGYTF TGCGCCAGCAGCCCCGATTCCCCGTACAGGGACCATGGCTACACCTTC
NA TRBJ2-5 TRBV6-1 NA CASSEAGRGYEETQYF TGTGCCAGCAGTGAAGCAGGTAGGGGTTACGAGGAGACCCAGTACTTC
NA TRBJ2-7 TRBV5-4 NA CASSFYLNEQYF TGTGCCAGCAGCTTCTATCTTAACGAGCAGTACTTC
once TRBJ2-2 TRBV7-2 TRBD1 CASRTGGKNTGELFF TGTGCCAGCAGAACAGGGGGCAAGAACACCGGGGAGCTGTTTTTT
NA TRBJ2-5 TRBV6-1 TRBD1 CASSEARTGGGETQYF TGTGCCAGCAGTGAAGCGCGGACAGGGGGAGGAGAGACCCAGTACTTC
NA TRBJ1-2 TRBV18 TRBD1 CASSPQGAFNYGYTF TGTGCCAGCTCACCACAGGGGGCGTTTAACTATGGCTACACCTTC
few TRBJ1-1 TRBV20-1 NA CSVGGFAEAFF TGCAGTGTGGGGGGGTTCGCTGAAGCTTTCTTT
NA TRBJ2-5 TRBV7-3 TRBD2 CASSWTSGGVETQYF TGTGCCAGCAGTTGGACTAGCGGGGGGGTAGAGACCCAGTACTTC
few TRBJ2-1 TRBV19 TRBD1 CASGISGQANNEQFF TGTGCCAGTGGCATCTCGGGACAGGCGAACAATGAGCAGTTCTTC
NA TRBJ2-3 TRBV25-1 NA CASSESAGSTDTQYF TGTGCCAGCAGTGAATCGGCAGGTAGCACAGATACGCAGTATTTT
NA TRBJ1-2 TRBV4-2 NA CASSQDPGDYGYTF TGTGCCAGCAGCCAAGACCCAGGGGACTATGGCTACACCTTC
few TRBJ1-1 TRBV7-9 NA CASSHTGGTEAFF TGTGCCAGCAGCCACACAGGTGGCACTGAAGCTTTCTTT
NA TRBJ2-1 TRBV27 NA CASSLIRGPYNEQFF TGTGCCAGCAGTCTCATCCGCGGGCCTTACAATGAGCAGTTCTTC
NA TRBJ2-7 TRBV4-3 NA CASSQVLGGRGQYF TGCGCCAGCAGCCAAGTATTGGGGGGGCGGGGGCAGTACTTC
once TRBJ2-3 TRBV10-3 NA CAISGGQKGGDTQYF TGTGCCATCAGTGGGGGACAGAAGGGGGGAGATACGCAGTATTTT
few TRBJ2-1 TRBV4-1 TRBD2 CASSQAGGPRGEQFF TGCGCCAGCAGCCAGGCGGGGGGGCCGAGGGGTGAGCAGTTCTTC
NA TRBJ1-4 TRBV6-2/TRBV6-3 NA CASSYPQGRTNEKLFF TGTGCCAGCAGTTACCCGCAGGGGCGAACTAATGAAAAACTGTTTTTT
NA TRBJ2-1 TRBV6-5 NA CASSFESFSYNEQFF TGTGCCAGCAGTTTTGAGAGCTTCTCCTACAATGAGCAGTTCTTC
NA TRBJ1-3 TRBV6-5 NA CASSYTVQTSGNTIYF TGTGCCAGCAGTTACACTGTACAGACGTCTGGAAACACCATATATTTT
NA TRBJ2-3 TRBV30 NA CAWSLGESTQYF TGTGCCTGGAGTCTAGGGGAATCGACGCAGTATTTT
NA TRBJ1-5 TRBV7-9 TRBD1 CASSLTGEGQPQHF TGTGCCAGCAGCTTAACAGGGGAAGGTCAGCCCCAGCATTTT
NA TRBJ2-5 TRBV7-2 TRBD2 CASSLVLAGEETQYF TGTGCCAGCAGCTTAGTACTAGCGGGGGAGGAGACCCAGTACTTC
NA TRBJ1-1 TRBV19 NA CASRIQGYLGTEAFF TGTGCCAGTAGGATCCAGGGGTATCTGGGCACTGAAGCTTTCTTT
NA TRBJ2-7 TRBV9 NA CASGDGISYEQYF TGTGCCAGCGGTGACGGGATATCCTACGAGCAGTACTTC
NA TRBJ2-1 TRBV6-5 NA CASSYSITRGEQFF TGTGCCAGCAGTTACTCGATCACGCGGGGTGAGCAGTTCTTC
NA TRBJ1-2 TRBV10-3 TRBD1 CAISESNRGRGYTF TGTGCCATCAGTGAGTCGAACAGGGGGCGCGGCTACACCTTC
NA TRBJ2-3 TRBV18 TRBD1 CASSRGQTDTQYF TGTGCCAGCTCCAGGGGGCAAACAGATACGCAGTATTTT
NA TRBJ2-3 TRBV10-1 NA CASRDQGSTDTQYF TGCGCCAGCAGAGATCAGGGATCCACAGATACGCAGTATTTT
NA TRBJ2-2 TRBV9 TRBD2 CASSSGGTTNTGELFF TGTGCCAGCAGCTCAGGCGGGACTACGAACACCGGGGAGCTGTTTTTT
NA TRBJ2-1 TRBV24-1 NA CATSDPLAYNEQFF TGTGCCACCAGTGACCCCCTTGCCTACAATGAGCAGTTCTTC
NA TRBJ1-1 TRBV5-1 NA CASSPGLMNTEAFF TGCGCCAGCAGCCCGGGTCTCATGAACACTGAAGCTTTCTTT
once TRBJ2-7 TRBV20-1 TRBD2 CSATLAGEQYF TGCAGTGCTACACTAGCGGGCGAGCAGTACTTC